The entry below describes one TCR beta chain. The table lists this clonotype with many counts. The antigen it binds to is not known. No base-level quality is on record; no much larger clone is a single base apart. The source of the sample is a study of CD8 T cells in ankylosing spondylitis listed by TCRdb under 2017. For the study in its entirety: The study set out to find disease-linked TCR variants by profiling T cell receptor beta repertoires in ankylosing spondylitis patients and healthy donors. In total, the full study cohort was made up of roughly 110 healthy donors and about two dozen ankylosing spondylitis patients. Peripheral blood was sampled, and synovial fluid was additionally collected from ankylosing spondylitis patients.

Sequencing was carried out with an Illumina HiSeq 2500. Quantitative 5'-RACE with molecular barcodes was the method used to prepare the TCR beta libraries. On the study's bioinformatics: Disease-linked TCR variants were identified with a new computational method built on a probabilistic model of VDJ rearrangement. The public reads were reprocessed in TCRdb via fastp at Q25 and MiXCR, keeping in-frame beta chains. For every CDR3 protein sequence, its rows merge into one entry that carries the most common genes and DNA. None of the V and J calls come from the authors' own analysis; TCRdb made them. The sample yields roughly 700,000 distinct CDR3 sequences; under 20% were counted once. The leading ten clones occupy 15% to 20% of the sample. From its cysteine to its phenylalanine, the CDR3 spans 15 amino acids. Only CDR3 DNA remains: 45 bases, in frame from the first base. From a lookup of the germline V gene, CDR1 and CDR2 are SGHRS and YFSETQ. V trim: 1 base; J trim: 4 bases; unmatched bases: 3.

Study-level results and caveats: Some motif variants had previously been reported in the synovial fluid and blood of reactive arthritis patients, which suggests shared mechanisms of disease initiation. The disease-linked clones showed a CD8+ phenotype and occurred at relatively low frequencies in peripheral blood. According to the report, matched synovial fluid samples from ankylosing spondylitis patients were significantly enriched for the disease-linked clones. A TCR beta motif of 8 or 9 highly homologous amino acid variants appeared characteristic of blood from ankylosing spondylitis patients.

Sequencing was performed on blood, either unsorted or a sorted T cell fraction (not recorded which). The rearrangement joined TRBV5-1 to TRBJ2-1; TRBD2 lines up with 9 middle nucleotides. This sequence originates from a male donor with ankylosing spondylitis. The DNA sequence reads TGCGCCAGCAGCTTGCTAGCGGGGCCATACAATGAGCAGTTCTTC. Translated, this gives CASSLLAGPYNEQFF.